A selection of T cell receptor beta chains follows, all from one sample in a study of CD8+CD57+ T cells in acquired aplastic anemia. TCRdb called the reads again in MiXCR, with one record for every CDR3 protein. This repertoire shows around 170,000 distinct CDR3 sequences, around 60% found once; its top ten account for 35% to 50%. The sequenced sample was sorted CD4+, CD8+, or CD8+CD57+ T cells (not recorded which) from PBMCs. The receptors originated from a human donor in good health. Each CDR3 is given with its conserved first and last residue. Fields, in order: V gene, D gene, J gene, clone size, CDR3 protein, CDR3 DNA. D genes are given only for firm matches. Not every row has a clone size; where given, it reads once, few, many or a size class.

V gene: TRBV20-1
D gene: -
J gene: TRBJ2-7
clone size: -
CDR3 protein: CSAPDGYEQYF
CDR3 DNA: TGCAGTGCCCCCGACGGATACGAGCAGTACTTC

V gene: TRBV27
D gene: -
J gene: TRBJ2-1
clone size: few
CDR3 protein: CASSSQAQGHSYNEQFF
CDR3 DNA: TGTGCCAGCAGTTCCCAAGCACAGGGTCACTCCTACAATGAGCAGTTCTTC

V gene: TRBV12-3/TRBV12-4
D gene: -
J gene: TRBJ2-2
clone size: few
CDR3 protein: CASSLGGPTGELFF
CDR3 DNA: TGTGCCAGCAGTTTAGGGGGGCCCACCGGGGAGCTGTTTTTT

V gene: TRBV29-1
D gene: TRBD2
J gene: TRBJ2-1
clone size: -
CDR3 protein: CSVVRTSGNNEQFF
CDR3 DNA: TGCAGCGTAGTTAGGACTAGCGGAAACAATGAGCAGTTCTTC

V gene: TRBV19
D gene: TRBD2
J gene: TRBJ2-5
clone size: -
CDR3 protein: CASSITSGSLQETQYF
CDR3 DNA: TGTGCCAGTAGCATAACTAGCGGGAGTCTGCAAGAGACCCAGTACTTC

V gene: TRBV9
D gene: -
J gene: TRBJ2-7
clone size: -
CDR3 protein: CASSGGFKDEQYF
CDR3 DNA: TGTGCCAGCAGCGGGGGGTTTAAGGACGAGCAGTACTTC

V gene: TRBV12-5
D gene: TRBD1
J gene: TRBJ2-5
clone size: once
CDR3 protein: CASGLVGGGPQYF
CDR3 DNA: TGTGCTAGTGGTTTGGTAGGGGGCGGGCCCCAGTACTTC

V gene: TRBV18
D gene: -
J gene: TRBJ2-7
clone size: -
CDR3 protein: CASSPPNAYEQYF
CDR3 DNA: TGTGCCAGCTCACCACCAAACGCCTACGAGCAGTACTTC

V gene: TRBV10-2
D gene: TRBD1
J gene: TRBJ1-6
clone size: -
CDR3 protein: CASLGQGGSPLHF
CDR3 DNA: TGCGCCAGCCTGGGACAGGGGGGTTCACCCCTCCACTTT

V gene: TRBV9
D gene: -
J gene: TRBJ2-7
clone size: -
CDR3 protein: CASSSEASDSPYF
CDR3 DNA: TGTGCCAGCAGCTCCGAGGCGTCGGACTCGCCGTACTTC

V gene: TRBV7-2
D gene: -
J gene: TRBJ1-3
clone size: -
CDR3 protein: CASSLGPGTIYF
CDR3 DNA: TGTGCCAGCAGCCTGGGGCCGGGCACCATATATTTT

V gene: TRBV9
D gene: -
J gene: TRBJ1-1
clone size: -
CDR3 protein: CASSLGGEGAFF
CDR3 DNA: TGCGCCAGCAGCTTGGGAGGGGAAGGAGCTTTCTTT

V gene: TRBV15
D gene: -
J gene: TRBJ2-7
clone size: -
CDR3 protein: CATSRAGREQYF
CDR3 DNA: TGTGCCACCAGCAGAGCAGGAAGAGAGCAGTACTTC

V gene: TRBV7-9
D gene: TRBD2
J gene: TRBJ2-1
clone size: -
CDR3 protein: CASSLGGTTHNEQFF
CDR3 DNA: TGTGCCAGCAGCTTAGGAGGGACTACCCACAATGAGCAGTTCTTC

V gene: TRBV10-3
D gene: -
J gene: TRBJ2-1
clone size: -
CDR3 protein: CAISESRGGSYNEQFF
CDR3 DNA: TGTGCCATCAGTGAGTCGAGGGGGGGATCCTACAATGAGCAGTTCTTC

V gene: TRBV4-1
D gene: TRBD1
J gene: TRBJ2-7
clone size: many
CDR3 protein: CASSQEGQGGGEQYF
CDR3 DNA: TGCGCCAGCAGCCAAGAGGGACAGGGGGGCGGCGAGCAGTACTTC

V gene: TRBV7-9
D gene: -
J gene: TRBJ2-5
clone size: -
CDR3 protein: CASSGGETQYF
CDR3 DNA: TGTGCCAGCAGCGGGGGAGAGACCCAGTACTTC

V gene: TRBV24-1
D gene: TRBD1
J gene: TRBJ2-1
clone size: -
CDR3 protein: CATSDPGGTNEQFF
CDR3 DNA: TGTGCCACCAGTGACCCAGGGGGTACGAATGAGCAGTTCTTC

V gene: TRBV9
D gene: -
J gene: TRBJ1-2
clone size: few
CDR3 protein: CASSLALFIEGYTF
CDR3 DNA: TGTGCCAGCAGTTTAGCGCTCTTCATCGAGGGCTACACCTTC

V gene: TRBV20-1
D gene: TRBD2
J gene: TRBJ2-7
clone size: -
CDR3 protein: CSAFMTSGLYEQYF
CDR3 DNA: TGCAGTGCTTTCATGACTAGCGGCCTCTACGAGCAGTACTTC

V gene: TRBV10-1
D gene: -
J gene: TRBJ1-1
clone size: -
CDR3 protein: CASSETSQRTEAFF
CDR3 DNA: TGCGCCAGCAGTGAGACCTCTCAAAGAACTGAAGCTTTCTTT

V gene: TRBV20-1
D gene: -
J gene: TRBJ1-2
clone size: -
CDR3 protein: CSATGFRGYTF
CDR3 DNA: TGCAGTGCCACCGGGTTTAGAGGCTACACCTTC

V gene: TRBV24-1
D gene: TRBD1
J gene: TRBJ1-2
clone size: once
CDR3 protein: CATSARGQGTYGYTF
CDR3 DNA: TGTGCCACCAGTGCTAGGGGACAGGGGACCTATGGCTACACCTTC

V gene: TRBV12-3/TRBV12-4
D gene: TRBD1
J gene: TRBJ2-1
clone size: many
CDR3 protein: CASSDTGGRNEQFF
CDR3 DNA: TGTGCCAGCAGTGACACAGGGGGCCGCAATGAGCAGTTCTTC

V gene: TRBV9
D gene: -
J gene: TRBJ1-5
clone size: -
CDR3 protein: CASSGATGNQPQHF
CDR3 DNA: TGTGCCAGCAGCGGGGCCACAGGGAATCAGCCCCAGCATTTT

V gene: TRBV29-1
D gene: TRBD2
J gene: TRBJ2-1
clone size: -
CDR3 protein: CSERRGASGYNEQFF
CDR3 DNA: TGCAGCGAGCGCCGGGGGGCTAGCGGGTACAATGAGCAGTTCTTC

V gene: TRBV6-2/TRBV6-3
D gene: TRBD1
J gene: TRBJ2-1
clone size: -
CDR3 protein: CVSLGTGIYNEQFF
CDR3 DNA: TGTGTCTCATTAGGGACAGGAATTTACAATGAGCAGTTCTTC

V gene: TRBV7-9
D gene: TRBD1
J gene: TRBJ1-1
clone size: -
CDR3 protein: CASSFPLGQARNTEAFF
CDR3 DNA: TGTGCCAGCAGCTTTCCTTTAGGACAGGCGCGGAACACTGAAGCTTTCTTT

V gene: TRBV19
D gene: TRBD1
J gene: TRBJ2-7
clone size: -
CDR3 protein: CARDWTGITYEQYF
CDR3 DNA: TGTGCTAGAGATTGGACAGGGATCACCTACGAGCAGTACTTC

V gene: TRBV2
D gene: -
J gene: TRBJ2-7
clone size: many
CDR3 protein: CASTAGTYEQYF
CDR3 DNA: TGTGCCAGCACGGCAGGAACCTACGAGCAGTACTTC

V gene: TRBV28
D gene: -
J gene: TRBJ2-3
clone size: few
CDR3 protein: CASSLSEDSSTDTQYF
CDR3 DNA: TGTGCCAGCAGTTTAAGCGAGGATTCTAGCACAGATACGCAGTATTTT

V gene: TRBV7-9
D gene: TRBD1
J gene: TRBJ2-7
clone size: -
CDR3 protein: CASSSQSGQGSYEQYF
CDR3 DNA: TGTGCCAGCAGCTCCCAGTCGGGACAGGGTTCCTACGAGCAGTACTTC

V gene: TRBV7-2
D gene: -
J gene: TRBJ2-1
clone size: -
CDR3 protein: CASSLTRESYNEQFF
CDR3 DNA: TGTGCCAGCAGCTTAACTAGGGAGTCCTACAATGAGCAGTTCTTC

V gene: TRBV9
D gene: TRBD2
J gene: TRBJ2-7
clone size: many
CDR3 protein: CASSVGSGSSNEQYF
CDR3 DNA: TGTGCCAGCAGCGTAGGCAGCGGGAGTTCCAACGAGCAGTACTTC

V gene: TRBV10-3
D gene: -
J gene: TRBJ1-3
clone size: -
CDR3 protein: CAIKEGSGNTIYF
CDR3 DNA: TGTGCCATCAAGGAGGGCTCTGGAAACACCATATATTTT

V gene: TRBV12-3/TRBV12-4
D gene: TRBD1
J gene: TRBJ1-6
clone size: -
CDR3 protein: CASSPGQVNSPLHF
CDR3 DNA: TGTGCCAGCAGTCCGGGACAGGTTAATTCACCCCTCCACTTT

V gene: TRBV20-1
D gene: -
J gene: TRBJ1-4
clone size: -
CDR3 protein: CSARDTGVNEKLFF
CDR3 DNA: TGCAGTGCTAGAGATACGGGGGTGAATGAAAAACTGTTTTTT

V gene: TRBV7-2
D gene: TRBD1
J gene: TRBJ1-5
clone size: -
CDR3 protein: CASSTWTGVGSNQPQHF
CDR3 DNA: TGTGCCAGCAGCACGTGGACAGGGGTTGGGAGCAATCAGCCCCAGCATTTT

V gene: TRBV28
D gene: TRBD2
J gene: TRBJ2-3
clone size: many
CDR3 protein: CASSLTAGAVGTDTQYF
CDR3 DNA: TGTGCCAGCAGCCTGACAGCGGGAGCGGTCGGGACAGATACGCAGTATTTT

V gene: TRBV2
D gene: TRBD1
J gene: TRBJ2-5
clone size: once
CDR3 protein: CASRPTGEETQYF
CDR3 DNA: TGTGCCAGCAGACCGACAGGGGAAGAGACCCAGTACTTC

V gene: TRBV4-1
D gene: -
J gene: TRBJ2-7
clone size: -
CDR3 protein: CASSHYTAGSYEQYF
CDR3 DNA: TGCGCCAGCAGCCACTACACGGCGGGGTCCTACGAGCAGTACTTC

V gene: TRBV19
D gene: -
J gene: TRBJ1-1
clone size: -
CDR3 protein: CASSIDPGTEAFF
CDR3 DNA: TGTGCCAGTAGTATAGATCCGGGAACTGAAGCTTTCTTT

V gene: TRBV29-1
D gene: -
J gene: TRBJ2-3
clone size: -
CDR3 protein: CSVLLQMATDTQYF
CDR3 DNA: TGCAGCGTCCTCTTACAGATGGCCACAGATACGCAGTATTTT

V gene: TRBV7-9
D gene: TRBD1
J gene: TRBJ2-7
clone size: -
CDR3 protein: CASSLVFGTEGEQYF
CDR3 DNA: TGTGCCAGCAGCTTGGTATTTGGGACAGAGGGCGAGCAGTACTTC

V gene: TRBV12-3/TRBV12-4
D gene: TRBD2
J gene: TRBJ2-1
clone size: many
CDR3 protein: CASSSPLLAGGGNEQFF
CDR3 DNA: TGTGCCAGCAGTTCCCCTCTTTTGGCGGGGGGTGGGAATGAGCAGTTCTTC

V gene: TRBV29-1
D gene: TRBD2
J gene: TRBJ2-5
clone size: -
CDR3 protein: CSLGRGVETQYF
CDR3 DNA: TGCAGCCTCGGGAGGGGCGTGGAGACCCAGTACTTC

V gene: TRBV20-1
D gene: TRBD2
J gene: TRBJ2-3
clone size: -
CDR3 protein: CSASRVAGGEDTQYF
CDR3 DNA: TGCAGTGCTAGTCGCGTAGCGGGAGGTGAAGATACGCAGTATTTT

V gene: TRBV13
D gene: -
J gene: TRBJ2-7
clone size: -
CDR3 protein: CASRYDRYYEQYF
CDR3 DNA: TGTGCCAGCAGATATGACAGATACTACGAGCAGTACTTC

V gene: TRBV12-3/TRBV12-4
D gene: -
J gene: TRBJ1-1
clone size: many
CDR3 protein: CASRHGGANTEAFF
CDR3 DNA: TGTGCCAGCAGACACGGTGGGGCGAACACTGAAGCTTTCTTT

V gene: TRBV7-7
D gene: -
J gene: TRBJ2-1
clone size: -
CDR3 protein: CASSPLYFCATSDYYNEQFF
CDR3 DNA: -

V gene: TRBV12-3/TRBV12-4
D gene: -
J gene: TRBJ2-1
clone size: -
CDR3 protein: CASSSRGNEQFF
CDR3 DNA: TGTGCCAGCAGTTCGCGTGGCAATGAGCAGTTCTTC

V gene: TRBV5-1
D gene: TRBD1
J gene: TRBJ2-7
clone size: -
CDR3 protein: CASSHRDRGYEQYF
CDR3 DNA: TGCGCCAGCAGCCACCGGGACAGAGGCTACGAGCAGTACTTC

V gene: TRBV6-6
D gene: -
J gene: TRBJ2-7
clone size: -
CDR3 protein: CASSQDFYEQYF
CDR3 DNA: TGTGCCAGCAGCCAGGACTTCTACGAGCAGTACTTC

V gene: TRBV7-2
D gene: TRBD2
J gene: TRBJ2-7
clone size: few
CDR3 protein: CASSLSAGGPHFYEQYF
CDR3 DNA: TGTGCCAGCAGCTTATCAGCGGGGGGGCCCCATTTCTACGAGCAGTACTTC

V gene: TRBV7-2
D gene: TRBD2
J gene: TRBJ2-3
clone size: -
CDR3 protein: CASTTRGGLVDTQYF
CDR3 DNA: TGTGCCAGCACCACGCGGGGGGGACTAGTCGATACGCAGTATTTT

V gene: TRBV24-1
D gene: -
J gene: TRBJ1-2
clone size: -
CDR3 protein: CATSDPPRTAYTF
CDR3 DNA: TGTGCCACCAGTGATCCCCCCCGGACAGCCTACACCTTC

V gene: TRBV20-1
D gene: -
J gene: TRBJ2-7
clone size: -
CDR3 protein: CSARDKAYEQYF
CDR3 DNA: TGCAGTGCAAGGGACAAAGCCTACGAGCAGTACTTC